The entry below describes one T cell receptor beta chain. 13 Jbeta primers and 60 Vbeta primers were used for the PCR. Method: immunoSEQ multiplex PCR; TCRdb's copy keeps in-frame clones and lacks some. The table has around 260,000 clones, 80% seen once. This record belongs to a study of cytomegalovirus exposure and HLA in healthy donors. The CDR3 is 16 residues long. V trimming: 5 bases; J trimming: 3 bases; junction bases outside the gene matches: 9. Germline lookup yields CDR1 SGHVS and CDR2 FNYEAQ. V usage is TRBV7-6 and J usage is TRBJ2-3; 9 bases line up with TRBD2. The sequencing sample was made of PBMCs. This clonotype originated in a girl aged 2 to 10 in good health and CMV-seronegative. The DNA of the CDR3 is TGTGCCAGCAGCCCGGTAGCGGGAGTAGCGACAGATACGCAGTATTTT. Amino acids: CASSPVAGVATDTQYF.